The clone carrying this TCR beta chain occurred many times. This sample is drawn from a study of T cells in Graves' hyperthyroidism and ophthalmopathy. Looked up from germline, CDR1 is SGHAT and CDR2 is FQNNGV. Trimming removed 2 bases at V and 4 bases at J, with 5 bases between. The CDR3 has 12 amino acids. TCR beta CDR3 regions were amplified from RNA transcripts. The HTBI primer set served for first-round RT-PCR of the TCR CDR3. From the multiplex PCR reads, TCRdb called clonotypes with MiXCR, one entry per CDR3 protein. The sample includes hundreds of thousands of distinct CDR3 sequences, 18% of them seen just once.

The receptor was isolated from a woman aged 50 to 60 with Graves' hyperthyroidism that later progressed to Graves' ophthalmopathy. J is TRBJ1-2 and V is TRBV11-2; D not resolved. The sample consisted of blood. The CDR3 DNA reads TGTGCCAGCAGCTTACTGGGCTATGGCTACACCTTC. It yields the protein CASSLLGYGYTF.